The 18 T cell receptor beta chains in this list originate from one sample, sequenced in a study of control samples from healthy donors and cancer patients. TCRdb's copy holds only in-frame clones and misses some; the assay was immunoSEQ multiplex PCR. The profile shows some 250,000 clones, approximately 80% of them singletons. The source material was PBMCs. These receptor sequences come from a woman aged 60-75 years with lung cancer.

The chain links TRBV7-2 to TRBJ2-1; D perhaps matches TRBD1 (5 bases). CDR3 length: 15 amino acids. Trimming removed 3 bases at V and 0 bases at J, with 9 bases between. Germline V lookup: CDR1 SGHTA, CDR2 FQGNSA. This chain's CDR3 is CASSFDSSSYNEQFF. Written as DNA, the CDR3 is TGTGCCAGCAGCTTTGACAGCAGCTCCTACAATGAGCAGTTCTTC.

The chain carries TRBV6-9 and TRBJ1-1, with 7 positions matching TRBD1. With V trimmed by 5 bases and J by 0 bases, 12 bases remained unmatched. The CDR3 is 17 amino acids. CDR1 is MNHGY and CDR2 is SVAAGI in the germline V gene. Here the CDR3 reads CASSPKGQPLMNTEAFF. The CDR3 region has the DNA TGTGCCAGCAGTCCCAAGGGACAGCCCTTAATGAACACTGAAGCTTTCTTT.

V usage is TRBV3-1 (or the pseudogene TRBV3-2) and J usage is TRBJ2-2; D unclear. The CDR3 is 15 residues long. The V gene lost 1 base and the J gene lost 0 bases, with 6 bases spanning the gap. Germline CDR1 is LGHDT and CDR2 is YNNKEL (reference sequence). The CDR3 bases are TGTGCCAGCAGCCAAGTCTCCCCGAACACCGGGGAGCTGTTTTTT. Protein sequence: CASSQVSPNTGELFF.

Only one count was recorded for this clone. The chain combines TRBV5-1 with TRBJ2-7; TRBD2 aligns across 8 bases. The CDR3 runs to 13 residues. The ends lost 8 bases at V and 7 bases at J; junction bases unmatched: 11. The germline V gene has CDR1 SGHRS and CDR2 YFSETQ. CDR3 bases: TGCGCCAGTTCACTAGCGGACCAGTGGGAGCAGTACTTC. This sequence encodes CASSLADQWEQYF.

V is TRBV27 and J is TRBJ1-4; no clear D. The germline V and J ends were trimmed by 3 bases and 3 bases, with 5 bases remaining between them. This CDR3 is 13 amino acids long. Germline V gene sequence: CDR1 MNHEY, CDR2 SMNVEV (reference sequence). The CDR3 DNA reads as TGTGCCAGCAGTTTTTGGGCTAATGAAAAACTGTTTTTT. Its translation is CASSFWANEKLFF.

This chain links TRBV9 with TRBJ2-6; D unresolved. The V gene lost 4 bases and the J gene lost 0 bases, with 8 bases spanning the gap. This CDR3 has 15 residues. CDR1 and CDR2 from the germline V gene are SGDLS and YYNGEE. CDR3 DNA sequence: TGTGCCAGCAGCCCCCGTTACTCTGGGGCCAACGTCCTGACTTTC. Amino acid sequence: CASSPRYSGANVLTF.

This chain joins TRBV12-3 or TRBV12-4 and TRBJ2-7; D might be TRBD1 (6 bases). The CDR3 runs to 13 residues. Trimming removed 6 bases at V and 4 bases at J, with 13 bases between. The CDR3 loop reads CASRGHGLYEQYF. In nucleotides, the CDR3 is TGTGCCAGCAGGGGACACGGATTGTACGAGCAGTACTTC.

This clone was detected a few times. This chain joins TRBV7-2 and TRBJ1-4; TRBD1 matches at 7 bases. Germline V gives CDR1 SGHTA, CDR2 FQGNSA. The CDR3 is 12 residues long. With V trimmed by 5 bases and J by 11 bases, 5 bases remained unmatched. The CDR3: CASSAQGRKLFF. CDR3 DNA: TGTGCCAGCAGCGCACAGGGGCGGAAACTGTTTTTT.

This chain uses TRBV19 with TRBJ1-5; D perhaps matches TRBD1 (6 bases). Germline CDR1 and CDR2: LNHDA and SQIVND (reference sequence). V gave up 5 bases and J gave up 6 bases, with 17 bases separating them. The CDR3 sequence is 15 residues long. In DNA, the CDR3 is TGTGCCAGTAGTCTGGCAGGGGCGGGCTCTCAGCCCCAGCATTTT. Residues: CASSLAGAGSQPQHF.

The J gene is TRBJ1-1, the V gene TRBV6-6; no definite D call. This CDR3 comprises 13 residues. V was trimmed by 2 bases and J by 5 bases, leaving 9 bases between them. The germline V gene has CDR1 MNHNY and CDR2 SVGAGI (reference sequence). CDR3 protein: CASSYAAGTEAFF. CDR3 DNA: TGTGCCAGCAGTTACGCGGCGGGGACTGAAGCTTTCTTT.

This chain links TRBV2 with TRBJ2-5; unclear D gene. Germline lookup yields CDR1 SNHLY and CDR2 FYNNEI. The CDR3 is 15 amino acids. V was trimmed by 0 bases and J by 1 base, leaving 9 bases between them. CDR3 amino acids: CASSEAGVPQETQYF. The CDR3 nucleotides are TGTGCCAGCAGTGAAGCTGGGGTCCCCCAAGAGACCCAGTACTTC.

The chain has TRBV9 and TRBJ2-7; the match to TRBD2 covers 8 bases. CDR3 length: 15 residues. Germline V lookup: CDR1 SGDLS, CDR2 YYNGEE. J lost 2 bases, V lost 3 bases, and 7 bases had no gene match. The CDR3 sequence: CASSAYSGITYEQYF. For the CDR3, the DNA is TGTGCCAGCAGCGCTTATAGCGGGATAACCTACGAGCAGTACTTC.

The chain's CDR3 is CASSQDSSGLAGSRGTDTQYF. CDR3 DNA: TGTGCCAGCAGCCAAGATAGTAGTGGACTAGCAGGGTCCCGTGGGACAGATACGCAGTATTTT. The chain links TRBV4-2 to TRBJ2-3; 8 bases fit TRBD2. The V and J ends lost 0 bases and 3 bases, in that order; junction bases with no gene match: 20. Germline V gives CDR1 LGHNA, CDR2 YNFKEQ. There are 21 residues in the CDR3.

This chain uses TRBV6-6 with TRBJ1-3; TRBD1 matches 8 bases. Looked up from germline, CDR1 is MNHNY and CDR2 is SVGAGI (reference sequence). The CDR3 extends over 14 amino acids. J lost 4 bases, V lost 5 bases, and 4 bases had no gene match. This chain's CDR3 is CASSTDREGNTIYF. The CDR3 nucleotides are TGTGCCAGCAGTACGGACAGGGAAGGAAACACCATATATTTT.

The V gene is TRBV5-1, the J gene TRBJ2-5; D gene uncertain. The germline V and J ends were trimmed by 0 bases and 5 bases, with 8 bases remaining between them. This CDR3 region has 13 residues. Germline loops: CDR1 SGHRS, CDR2 YFSETQ. The CDR3 spells CASSLEFGETQYF. DNA for the CDR3: TGCGCCAGCAGCTTGGAGTTCGGGGAGACCCAGTACTTC.

The chain couples TRBV7-9 to TRBJ1-6, with unresolved D. V dropped 3 bases and J dropped 0 bases, with 6 bases sitting between them. The CDR3 extends over 15 amino acids. CDR1 and CDR2 (germline): SEHNR, FQNEAQ (reference sequence). The CDR3 loop is CASSFGDSYNSPLHF. The CDR3, as DNA: TGTGCCAGCAGCTTCGGGGACTCCTATAATTCACCCCTCCACTTT.

This chain joins TRBV28 and TRBJ2-1; no definite D call. The CDR3 totals 12 residues. CDR1 is MDHEN, CDR2 SYDVKM, per germline. Trimming cost V 3 bases and J 9 bases, with 9 bases left between them. The chain's CDR3 is CASSFFLTEQFF. The DNA for the CDR3 is TGTGCCAGCAGTTTTTTTTTGACTGAGCAGTTCTTC.

The V gene is TRBV5-8, the J gene TRBJ1-3; D might be TRBD1 (5 bases). Trimming removed 3 bases from V and 0 bases from J, with 13 bases in between. Per germline, CDR1 SGHTS and CDR2 YDEGEE. This CDR3 is built from 16 residues. The CDR3 nucleotides are TGTGCCAGCAGCTCGGGTGGGACTTACTCTGGAAACACCATATATTTT. It specifies CASSSGGTYSGNTIYF.